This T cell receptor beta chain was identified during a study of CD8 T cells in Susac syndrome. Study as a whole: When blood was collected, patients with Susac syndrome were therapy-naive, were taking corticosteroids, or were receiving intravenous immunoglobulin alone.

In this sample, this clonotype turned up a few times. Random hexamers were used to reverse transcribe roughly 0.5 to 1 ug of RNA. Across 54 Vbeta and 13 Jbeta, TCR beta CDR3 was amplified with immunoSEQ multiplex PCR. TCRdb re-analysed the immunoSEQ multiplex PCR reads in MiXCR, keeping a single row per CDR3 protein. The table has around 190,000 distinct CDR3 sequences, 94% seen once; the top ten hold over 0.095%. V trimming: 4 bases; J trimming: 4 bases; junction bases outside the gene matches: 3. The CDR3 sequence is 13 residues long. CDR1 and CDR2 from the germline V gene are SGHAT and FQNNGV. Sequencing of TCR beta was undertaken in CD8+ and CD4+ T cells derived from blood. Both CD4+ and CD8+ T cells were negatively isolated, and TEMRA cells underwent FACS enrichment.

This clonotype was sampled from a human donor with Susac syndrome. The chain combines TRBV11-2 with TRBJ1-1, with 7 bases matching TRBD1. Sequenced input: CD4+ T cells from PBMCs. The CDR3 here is CASSSQGGTEAFF. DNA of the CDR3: TGTGCCAGCAGCTCGCAGGGGGGCACTGAAGCTTTCTTT.